Given below is one T cell receptor beta chain in context. Antigen specificity is unknown. This record belongs to a study of shared clonotypes between healthy human individuals. Naive CD8 cells lacked CD45RO, underwent positive selection for CCR7 and left out terminally differentiated effector memory CD45RA+ cells. Profiling relied on immunoSEQ multiplex PCR, and the TCRdb table lists in-frame clones only, not all of them. The data hold around 2,000,000 clones, with roughly 95% observed a single time. Study-wide results and caveats: Researchers found naive subsets generally carried larger estimated richness than memory subsets.

CDR1 SGHTA and CDR2 FQGNSA come from the germline V gene. V was pared by 5 bases and J by 4 bases, with 11 bases between. CDR3 length: 13 residues. The TCR comes from a young man in good health. The specimen sequenced was naive CD8+ T cells sorted from blood. The genes are TRBV7-2 and TRBJ1-2; D possibly corresponds to TRBD1 (6 bases). CDR3 residues: CASSQDRSYGYTF. The CDR3 bases are TGTGCCAGCAGCCAAGACAGGAGCTATGGCTACACCTTC.